This T cell receptor (beta chain) emerged from a study of cytomegalovirus exposure and HLA in healthy donors (dated by TCRdb to the late 2010s). For the wider study: An earlier analysis of around 600 of the donors reported approximately 290 Gb of sequence data and roughly 100 million unique TCR beta sequences from about 200 million T cells. Around 320 gigabases of sequencing data and approximately 85 million unique TCR sequences were included in an early release covering several hundred HLA-typed donors. Of the roughly 390 genotyped donors, about 80% fell in the genetic ancestry cluster associated with self-reported Caucasian donors. The study aimed to test whether cataloging public T cell receptors could reveal signatures of past pathogen exposure. The study profiled the T cell repertoires of under 850 subjects by immunosequencing and related them to cytomegalovirus serostatus. Along with the roughly 670-subject first cohort, a separate validation cohort of about 110 different subjects was used. To predict cytomegalovirus infection status, the study combined high-throughput TCR immunosequencing, statistical association of individual TCRs with disease status, and machine learning. A later analysis re-examined previously published TCR beta repertoires from about 670 donors and added high-resolution HLA genotyping to investigate patterns of TCR occurrence. Rather than drawing on any new phenotypic data, the later analysis identified candidate immune exposures from TCR beta sequences and the way those sequences occurred across donors. In an earlier analysis of 500 to 650 of the donors, high-throughput TCR beta sequencing was used to judge whether each TCR beta V gene segment behaved as functional or pseudogenic. Donor age, sex, ethnicity and CMV serostatus were compiled alongside the repertoire data. In a later genetic analysis, genome-wide SNP genotypes for about 55% of the roughly 670 donors were used, and that subset was treated as a discovery cohort. Every repertoire in the discovery cohort had been generated on one and the same sequencing platform. Class I and class II HLA loci were covered by the typing at four-digit resolution. The number of donors typed differed by locus, with about 629-630 for A, B, C, DRB1 and DQB1, more than 500 for DQA1, under 610 for DPA1, and around 450 for DPB1. Roughly 5 DR-DQ haplotypes were handled as single units for association and clustering because linkage in the cohort was strong. Among some 410 genotyped donors of the cohort, an average of around 250,000 unique TCR beta nucleotide sequences was sequenced per donor, of which about 19% were non-productive.

For this clone: Its antigen is unknown.

The library came from the immunoSEQ multiplex PCR assay. For the multiplex PCR, a mixture combining 60 forward primers for TCR Vbeta segments and 13 reverse primers for TCR Jbeta segments was used. Amplification of the CDR3 region of rearranged TCR beta genes was performed with a multiplex PCR assay on genomic DNA. Amplified TCR beta libraries were sequenced as 87-base-pair reads on the Illumina HiSeq System. Turning to the authors' computational methods: Across the 600 to 700 repertoires, a later analysis counted approximately 83 million unique TCR beta chains, roughly 11 million of which were shared by at least two donors. A nearest-neighbor algorithm error-corrected the raw reads and collapsed the reads into unique sequences, merging closely related sequences to remove PCR and sequencing errors. V, D and J gene segments were assigned by aligning CDR3 sequences to IMGT reference sequences. For a sequence to be retained, a match of at least six nucleotides was required to both a V gene segment and a J gene segment. Rearrangements were classified as productive when the CDR3 lacked stop codons and remained in frame with V and J, and all other rearrangements were classified as non-productive. Following IMGT convention, CDR3 was defined as the stretch from the second conserved V-encoded cysteine up to the conserved J-encoded phenylalanine. In an earlier analysis of more than 550 of the donors, sequences lacking an unambiguous match to a single V gene segment were excluded. An earlier analysis of almost 600 of the donors classified V segments as functional when productive rearrangements were above 56.7% and as segregating when the standard deviation between donors was above 5%. A statistical classification framework was built for diagnosing cytomegalovirus status from the catalog of TCR beta chain sequences. A later analysis assigned V and J genes by comparing TCR nucleotide sequences with IMGT/GENE-DB human TR gene sequences. Using the TCRdist pipeline, a later analysis assigned CDR3 sequences along with most-parsimonious VDJ recombination scenarios. In a later analysis, every TCR beta chain was defined by the combination of its CDR3 amino acid sequence and its V-gene family, and reads without a unique V-gene family were dropped. As a way to deal with suspected cross-contamination and a sequencing artifact, a later analysis dropped more than 500 nucleotide sequences that were highly shared and had low generation probability. A later analysis calculated a clonal expansion index for each public chain from normalized within-repertoire ranks of inferred template counts. In a later analysis, generation probabilities were computed using a VDJ recombination model fitted to out-of-frame rearrangements, and the results were checked against IGoR. A later analysis scored TCR-TCR, TCR-HLA and TCR-CMV co-occurrence with hypergeometric tests, applying a repertoire-size bias correction to TCR pairs. To estimate false discovery rates, a later analysis permuted the HLA or CMV assignments 20 times. A later analysis grouped co-occurring TCRs with DBSCAN, adding TCRdist sequence similarity when clustering within HLA-allele-positive subsets. Repertoires with fewer than 30,000 or more than 120,000 public chains, plus five repertoires with anomalous nucleotide sharing, were excluded from co-occurrence clustering. TCRdb holds this immuneACCESS table with in-frame rearrangements only. Some clones are missing; in checked studies, unresolved V genes explain under half, and the rest has no known cause. The V and J calls and clone size were taken over from that table, and D and trimming were inferred from the DNA. This sample's clone table shows 100,000 to 150,000 clones. The leading ten clones occupy under 3.5% of the sample.

The cohort comprised around 690 healthy bone marrow donors. At the time of sampling, all cohort members were nominally healthy, though unrecorded immune exposures were likely present. The donor was CMV seronegative and was included in the group of over 300 seronegative cohort members. Every donor gave a peripheral blood sample, and the peripheral blood mononuclear cells from that sample were used for TCR beta sequencing. Genomic DNA was extracted from the blood cell samples with the Qiagen DNeasy Blood Extraction Kit. Overall study results and their limits: When HLA alleles, especially DR and DQ, strongly co-occurred, TCR associations were difficult to assign to individual alleles. A later analysis found that most CMV-associated TCR beta chains appeared HLA-restricted, with HLA associations seemingly driven largely by CMV exposure. Because HLA typing was missing for some donors at each locus, association tests included only the typed subset. The earlier analysis of 587 of the donors excluded approximately 17 rarely observed V segments, including chromosome 9 orphons, because counts were too low. In this cohort, only TCR beta chains were sequenced, and detectable features were limited by the absence of alpha or paired-chain data. Most TCR sequences were observed very rarely across donors, whereas some public TCRs were present in many individuals. The authors suggested that the approach could potentially be generalized to other disease states and immunological phenotypes. In a later genetic analysis, a missense DCLRE1C variant was associated with V-gene and J-gene trimming of TCR beta chains, and the association was replicated in an independent cohort. Some IMGT-functional V segments, including TRBV6-2 and TRBV6-3, could not be distinguished by the 87-base-pair reads and were therefore excluded. Linkage disequilibrium might explain the correlated functional status among segregating V segments, but an unknown experimental factor could not be ruled out. A few of the identified cytomegalovirus-associated TCR beta chains were confirmed in vitro to be specific for cytomegalovirus antigens. Sequencing depth was assumed to be roughly uniform across donors in the presence/absence analyses, though that assumption may not hold. For the cohort, immune exposure information was limited to CMV serostatus. A further reported finding was that TCR beta sequences accurately predicted the HLA-A and HLA-B alleles for most subjects in the first cohort. A later analysis associated approximately 17,000 TCR beta sequences with specific HLA alleles at a false discovery rate of 0.05. According to a later genetic analysis, donors in an Asian-associated ancestry cluster had fewer N-insertions in productive TCRs than the approximately 650-donor mean. A group of highly shared sequence variants was considered likely to be a technical artifact of the sequencing pipeline. A later analysis found that TCR association rates varied across HLA loci, with DRB1 alleles showing the most associated TCRs and HLA-C alleles the fewest. A total of around 150 TCR beta chains were listed by the study as associated with cytomegalovirus. A later analysis reported that several top co-occurrence clusters appeared linked to parvovirus B19, influenza, CMV and Epstein-Barr virus. Broadly in line with IMGT annotations, most TCR beta V segments showed up in productive rearrangements about 90% or about 30% of the time in an earlier analysis of some 590 of the donors. Cytomegalovirus status was reported to be diagnosed by the classifier with high specificity and sensitivity in both the original and validation cohorts. Compared with equally common non-associated chains, HLA-associated TCR beta chains in a later analysis were more clonally expanded and had lower generation probabilities.

Measured from the cysteine to the phenylalanine, the CDR3 is 21 residues long. Just CDR3 DNA is preserved here, 63 bases in frame from base 1. Germline trimming amounts to 3 bases on V and 1 base on J, with 15 as the count of junction bases outside the gene matches. From the germline V gene (reference sequence), CDR1 is LNHNV and CDR2 is YYDKDF. Sequencing was carried out using PBMCs. Rearrangement joined TRBV15 to TRBJ2-2; 12 bases in between match TRBD2. This sequence was found in a man under 40 in good health and CMV-seronegative. The sequenced DNA: TGTGCCACCAGCAGGGAGTTCTCCTTCCTAGCGGGAGGGCTGAACACCGGGGAGCTGTTTTTT. It specifies CATSREFSFLAGGLNTGELFF.